This T cell receptor (beta chain) was recovered during a study of metastatic and nonmetastatic thyroid tumors. Findings and limits, study-wide: Versus benign nodules, malignant thyroid tumors reportedly had significantly higher TCR beta diversity, in blood and tumor.

CDR1 and CDR2 from the germline V gene are LGHNA and YNFKEQ. There are 16 residues in the CDR3. Losses at the gene ends were 4 bases for V and 4 bases for J; bases not matched to a gene: 9. Authors' processing steps: Variation in CDR3 across clinicopathological groups served as the basis for constructing a distant-metastasis classifier in papillary thyroid cancer. TCRdb called clones again from the PCR reads with MiXCR. For this entry, the V and J calls and clone size follow TCRdb and not the study's own pipeline. This sample has around 26,000 clones, with 15% found just once. The table lists this clone with many counts. Its cognate antigen is unknown. Each patient came to thyroid surgery without any prior treatment (of any kind).

The clonotype was recovered from a female donor with papillary thyroid cancer or a benign thyroid nodule (not recorded which). Some clones in this sample may be carry-over from other donors' samples. Sequencing was done on a sample of blood. The chain joins TRBV4-2 to TRBJ2-1; 8 nucleotides align to TRBD2. This CDR3 reads CASSPRGSGIYNEQFF. CDR3 bases: TGTGCCAGCAGCCCCCGGGGTAGCGGGATATACAATGAGCAGTTCTTC.